This is a list of T cell receptor beta chains from one sample in a study of T cell repertoires in cytomegalovirus infection. A single record per CDR3 protein comes from TCRdb applying MiXCR to the reads. The sample shows some 390,000 distinct CDR3 sequences, about a sixth of them seen only once. The specimen was PBMCs. The receptors stem from a human donor in good health (CMV status not recorded). Some clones in this sample may be carry-over from other donors' samples. The CDR3 runs from the conserved cysteine through the conserved F or W. D genes are given only for firm matches. For some rows the clone size is stated as once, few or many, or as a class when expanded; others skip it.

j_call clone_size v_call d_call cdr3_nt cdr3_aa
TRBJ1-6 many TRBV7-2 - TGTGCCAGCAGCTTACGCCAGGGCAGGAATTCACCCCTCCACTTT CASSLRQGRNSPLHF
TRBJ2-5 few TRBV5-6 - TGTGCCAGCAGCTTGTGGCGTTTGGAGACCCAGTACTTC CASSLWRLETQYF
TRBJ1-2 few TRBV29-1 TRBD1 TGCAGCGTGGCCTACAGGGGGCATGGCTACACCTTC CSVAYRGHGYTF
TRBJ1-2 few TRBV6-5 - TGTGCCAGCAGCCCTGGGGGATTTTTCTATGGCTACACCTTC CASSPGGFFYGYTF
TRBJ1-1 few TRBV15 TRBD1 TGTGCCACCAGCAGAGACAATCCTATCCAGGGGGACACTGAAGCTTTCTTT CATSRDNPIQGDTEAFF
TRBJ1-5 many TRBV12-3/TRBV12-4 - TGTGCCAGCAGTTCGCCAGGAGGGGTTGAGCCCCAGCATTTT CASSSPGGVEPQHF
TRBJ2-1 - TRBV6-2/TRBV6-3 - TGTGCCAGCAGTTACGCCGCACTAGCTACCAATGAGCAGTTCTTC CASSYAALATNEQFF
TRBJ1-1 few TRBV18 TRBD1 TGTGCCAGCTCACGCCGGACAGGGATTAGCGCTGAAGCTTTCTTT CASSRRTGISAEAFF
TRBJ2-3 - TRBV6-2/TRBV6-3 TRBD1 TGTGCCAGCAGAATACAGGGGAGCACAGATACGCAGTATTTT CASRIQGSTDTQYF
TRBJ2-3 - TRBV20-1 TRBD1 TGCAGTGCTTACCGGACAGGGGGCACAGATACGCAGTATTTT CSAYRTGGTDTQYF
TRBJ1-1 few TRBV5-4 TRBD1 TGTGCCAGCACCCGGGAAGGACAGGGAAACACTGAAGCTTTCTTT CASTREGQGNTEAFF
TRBJ1-2 many TRBV7-8 TRBD1 TGTGCCAGCAGCCCAGCCCTGGACAGGGTGGATGGCTACACCTTC CASSPALDRVDGYTF
TRBJ2-4 many TRBV28 - TGTGCCAGCAGTTTATGGGGACTCGCCGTAGCCAAAAACATTCAGTACTTC CASSLWGLAVAKNIQYF
TRBJ1-6 many TRBV7-2 - TGTGCCAGCAGCTTAGATCGGGCAGGAAGCTCCTATAATTCACCCCTCCACTTT CASSLDRAGSSYNSPLHF
TRBJ2-1 - TRBV6-1 - TGTGCCAGCAGTGAAGCTTTGACGGGACTTTACAATGAGCAGTTCTTC CASSEALTGLYNEQFF
TRBJ1-1 few TRBV20-1 - TGCAGTGCTAGAGACAGCCCCGACACTGAAGCTTTCTTT CSARDSPDTEAFF
TRBJ1-1 many TRBV7-9 - TGTGCCAGCAGCATGACCGAGAACACTGAAGCTTTCTTT CASSMTENTEAFF
TRBJ2-7 - TRBV20-1 - TGCAGTGCTAGAAAGATGGAGATTAGCTCCTACGAGCAGTACTTC CSARKMEISSYEQYF
TRBJ2-3 - TRBV20-1 - TGCAGTGCTAGAGATGGAGGGGGCAATACGCAGTATTTT CSARDGGGNTQYF
TRBJ1-6 few TRBV12-3/TRBV12-4 - TGTGCCAGCAGTCCTTTCCTAGACAGGAGCTCCTATAATTCACCCCTCCACTTT CASSPFLDRSSYNSPLHF
TRBJ2-3 - TRBV6-1 - TGTGCCAGCAGTGAATATCAGGGACGGAGCACGCAGTATTTT CASSEYQGRSTQYF
TRBJ2-3 few TRBV9 - TGTGCCAGCAGCGTTGGGCCCAGCACAGATACGCAGTATTTT CASSVGPSTDTQYF
TRBJ2-7 few TRBV5-5 - TGTGCCAGCAGCTTGGCCGCTAGCTACGAGCAGTACTTC CASSLAASYEQYF
TRBJ2-2 once TRBV6-8 - TGTGCCAGCAGTACCGTACAGGGCTTGACCGGGGAGCTGTTTTTT CASSTVQGLTGELFF
TRBJ1-6 - TRBV3-1 - TGTGCCAGCACCGTGGGGGGTGGGTCACCCCTCCACTTT CASTVGGGSPLHF
TRBJ2-7 many TRBV11-2 TRBD2 TGTGCCAGCAGCTTCCAGACTAGCGGGAGCAACTACGAGCAGTACTTC CASSFQTSGSNYEQYF
TRBJ1-2 many TRBV10-3 - TGTGCCATCAGTGATGGGCGTTCTAACTATGGCTACACCTTC CAISDGRSNYGYTF
TRBJ1-5 few TRBV10-3 TRBD1 TGTGCCATCAGCCGAGGACAGGGAAGCGAGCCCCAGCATTTT CAISRGQGSEPQHF